Following are 31 T cell receptor beta chains from one sample sequenced in a study of T cell responses to AZD1222 COVID-19 vaccine. Profiled with immunoSEQ multiplex PCR; TCRdb holds only in-frame clones, not every one. The sample has 100,000 to 130,000 clones, approximately 90% seen once. The sample consisted of peripheral blood, taken on day 0 of MenACWY control vaccination. Source of these receptors: an adult in good health.

In its sample, this clone was seen once. V and J are TRBV10-3 and TRBJ2-2, with TRBD2 matching over 7 bases. The CDR3 covers 15 residues. Germline-derived CDR1 and CDR2 are ENHRY and SYGVKD. V lost 10 bases and J lost 6; bases outside the gene matches: 14. The CDR3 DNA sequence: TGTGCCACCCGACGGGGGGTCATGGGAGCCGGGGAGCTGTTTTTT. It yields the protein CATRRGVMGAGELFF.

V and J are TRBV6-1 and TRBJ2-7; no clear D. The CDR3 consists of 13 residues. The V end lost 1 base, the J end lost 2 bases, and 6 bases lay between the germline ends. Germline V lookup: CDR1 MNHNS, CDR2 SASEGT. The DNA of the CDR3 is TGTGCCAGCAGTGAAGGCCGGCCCTACGAGCAGTACTTC. It encodes CASSEGRPYEQYF.

The chain joins TRBV12-5 to TRBJ1-5; D ambiguous. V was trimmed by 1 base and J by 5 bases, leaving 9 bases between them. The CDR3 contains 14 residues. Germline loops: CDR1 LGHNT, CDR2 FRNRAP. The DNA for the CDR3 is TGTGCTAGTGGTTTGGCGGGAAGTTATCAGCCCCAGCATTTT. This sequence encodes CASGLAGSYQPQHF.

This rearrangement joins TRBV5-6 to TRBJ2-7; possibly TRBD1 for D (5 bases). V lost 0 bases and J lost 5, with 12 bases in between. Germline V gene lookup returns CDR1 SGHDT and CDR2 YYEEEE. The CDR3 has 14 residues. The CDR3 DNA reads TGTGCCAGCAGCTTGGGGGGCGTCTATAACGAGCAGTACTTC. The encoded protein is CASSLGGVYNEQYF.

This chain uses TRBV19 with TRBJ2-3, with no clear D. The germline CDR1 and CDR2 sequences are LNHDA and SQIVND (reference sequence). This CDR3 has 10 amino acids. Between the trimmed V and J ends, which lost 9 bases and 1 base, there was a span of 2 bases. CDR3 amino acids: CASGTDTQYF. DNA of the CDR3: TGTGCCAGCGGCACAGATACGCAGTATTTT.

A remark on this clone: At one end the junction does not follow the germline gene, possibly because of a read error. The chain uses TRBV7-7 and TRBJ2-3, with D possibly matching TRBD1 (6 bases). Germline CDR1 SSHAT, CDR2 FNYEAQ (reference sequence). The CDR3 runs 15 residues. The CDR3 DNA reads as TGTGCTAGCAGCCGGGACATAGCTAGCACAGATACGCAGTATTTT. It encodes CASSRDIASTDTQYF.

The rearrangement joins TRBV12-3 or TRBV12-4 to TRBJ2-5; D is ambiguous. V lost 5 bases and J lost 1, with 2 bases in between. The CDR3 totals 11 residues. CDR3 in DNA: TGTGCCAGCAGTCTCCAAGAGACCCAGTACTTC. The encoded protein is CASSLQETQYF.

This chain uses TRBV19 with TRBJ1-5; weak D call: TRBD1 (5 bases). Germline V gene lookup returns CDR1 LNHDA and CDR2 SQIVND (reference sequence). The V gene lost 1 base and the J gene lost 2 bases, with 12 bases spanning the gap. The CDR3 extends over 16 amino acids. The CDR3 DNA reads TGTGCCAGTAGTATAGGGGGCCATCCTGGCAATCAGCCCCAGCATTTT. Its protein product is CASSIGGHPGNQPQHF.

The chain links TRBV9 to TRBJ1-1; D is undetermined. V dropped 0 bases and J dropped 3 bases, with 18 bases sitting between them. Germline values: CDR1 SGDLS, CDR2 YYNGEE. This CDR3 has 17 residues. CDR3 DNA sequence: TGTGCCAGCAGCGTAGTCCCCATCGATTCAGGTTACACTGAAGCTTTCTTT. The encoded protein is CASSVVPIDSGYTEAFF. The variable domain in full, with the rest retrieved from reference TRBV9 and TRBJ1-1, is DSGVTQTPKHLITATGQRVTLRCSPRSGDLSVYWYQQSLDQGLQFLIQYYNGEERAKGNILERFSAQQFPDLHSELNLSSLELGDSALYFCASSVVPIDSGYTEAFFGQGTRLTVV.

This clone was seen once. The chain carries TRBV5-4 and TRBJ1-1; D unresolved. The germline gives CDR1 SGHNT, CDR2 YYREEE (reference sequence). The V end was cut by 1 base, the J end by 5 bases, with 12 bases between. The CDR3 loop spans 14 amino acids. CDR3 sequence (DNA): TGTGCCAGCAGCTTGAGCGGATTCGGGACTGAAGCTTTCTTT. This encodes CASSLSGFGTEAFF. Together with reference TRBV5-4 and TRBJ1-1, the CDR3 gives the full variable domain: ETGVTQSPTHLIKTRGQQVTLRCSSQSGHNTVSWYQQALGQGPQFIFQYYREEENGRGNFPPRFSGLQFPNYSSELNVNALELDDSALYLCASSLSGFGTEAFFGQGTRLTVV.

The chain uses TRBV14 and TRBJ2-2; no firm D call. With 4 bases removed from V and 1 base from J, the gap between germline ends came to 4 bases. Germline CDR1 reads SGHDN; CDR2 reads FVKESK. This CDR3 spans 13 amino acids. For the CDR3, the DNA is TGTGCCAGCAGCCGGGTGAACACCGGGGAGCTGTTTTTT. Protein product: CASSRVNTGELFF. Full variable domain (rest looked up from reference TRBV14 and TRBJ2-2): EAGVTQFPSHSVIEKGQTVTLRCDPISGHDNLYWYRRVMGKEIKFLLHFVKESKQDESGMPNNRFLAERTGGTYSTLKVQPAELEDSGVYFCASSRVNTGELFFGEGSRLTVL.

The chain uses TRBV9 and TRBJ2-1; 8 bases agree with TRBD2. This CDR3 has 16 residues. Germline V gives CDR1 SGDLS, CDR2 YYNGEE. V gave up 3 bases and J gave up 5 bases; unmatched junction bases: 10. The CDR3 sequence is CASSAPRGGPNNEQFF. The CDR3 coding sequence is TGTGCCAGCAGCGCCCCACGGGGGGGGCCCAACAATGAGCAGTTCTTC.

The gene calls are TRBV6-6 and TRBJ2-5; TRBD2 matches at 10 bases. This CDR3 has 16 amino acids. With 3 bases clipped from V and 4 bases from J, the junction kept 8 bases outside the gene matches. Germline values: CDR1 MNHNY, CDR2 SVGAGI (reference sequence). The CDR3 sequence is CASSYGSGGARETQYF. The CDR3, as DNA: TGTGCCAGCAGTTATGGGAGCGGGGGGGCCAGAGAGACCCAGTACTTC.

The chain is built from TRBV5-6 and TRBJ2-1, with D tentatively TRBD1 (6 bases). This CDR3 region has 15 residues. Germline CDR1 is SGHDT and CDR2 is YYEEEE. Trimming stripped 0 bases from V and 8 bases from J, with 15 bases between. The CDR3 region is CASSLGASQGYEQFF. The CDR3 DNA follows: TGTGCCAGCAGCTTGGGAGCGAGCCAGGGGTATGAGCAGTTCTTC.

This rearrangement joins TRBV19 to TRBJ2-1, with D perhaps matching TRBD2 (6 bases). The germline gives CDR1 LNHDA, CDR2 SQIVND (reference sequence). Trimming removed 7 bases from V and 4 bases from J, with 17 bases in between. This CDR3 contains 15 residues. As DNA, the CDR3 is TGTGCCAGTACCACCAGGGCCCGGGGGTACAATGAGCAGTTCTTC. Translating gives CASTTRARGYNEQFF.

The gene calls are TRBV5-1 and TRBJ1-5; D gene ambiguous. Trimming stripped 2 bases from V and 5 bases from J, with 5 bases between. The CDR3 is 12 amino acids. Germline assignment: CDR1 SGHRS and CDR2 YFSETQ. The CDR3 nucleotides read TGCGCCAGCAGCTTCTACCATCAGCCCCAGCATTTT. Residues: CASSFYHQPQHF.

The chain joins TRBV6-5 to TRBJ1-2; no reliable D call. Germline CDR1 is MNHEY and CDR2 is SVGAGI. The CDR3 is 12 residues long. V was shortened by 10 bases and J by 4 bases, with 13 bases between the two germline ends. CDR3 coding DNA: TGTGCCACGTACGCCCGAATCTATGGCTACACCTTC. This translates into CATYARIYGYTF.

The CDR3: CSGNKWDRGRETQYF. The CDR3 DNA reads as TGCAGCGGGAACAAATGGGACAGGGGGCGAGAGACCCAGTACTTC. The rearrangement links TRBV29-1 to TRBJ2-5; 12 bases are a match to TRBD1. Per germline, CDR1 SQVTM and CDR2 ANQGSEA. The CDR3 length is 15 residues. Trimming cost V 7 bases and J 4 bases; bases outside gene matches: 10.

This clone appeared once. This rearrangement joins TRBV5-6 to TRBJ2-1; D perhaps matches TRBD2 (6 bases). Germline CDR1 and CDR2: SGHDT and YYEEEE. V lost 2 bases and J 5 bases, leaving 11 bases between the germline ends. This CDR3 spans 14 amino acids. The CDR3 sequence: CASSFSTGDNEQFF. The CDR3 DNA reads as TGTGCCAGCAGCTTCTCGACGGGAGACAATGAGCAGTTCTTC.

The genes are TRBV4-1 and TRBJ1-3; 7 positions match TRBD1. After removal of 2 bases from V and 3 bases from J, the junction contained 4 bases not matched to a gene. There are 15 residues in the CDR3. Germline CDR1 is MGHRA and CDR2 is YSYEKL. The DNA of the CDR3 is TGCGCCAGCAGCCAACGAGGGGGCTATGGAAACACCATATATTTT. It yields the protein CASSQRGGYGNTIYF.

The chain joins TRBV6-5 to TRBJ1-1, with 10 bases fitting TRBD1. From germline, CDR1 is MNHEY and CDR2 SVGAGI. Trimming at V came to 5 bases and at J to 6 bases, leaving 9 bases not matched to a gene. The CDR3 runs 15 residues. Here the CDR3 reads CASSLPPGTGAEAFF. In DNA, the CDR3 is TGTGCCAGCAGTCTCCCCCCCGGGACAGGGGCTGAAGCTTTCTTT.

The chain links TRBV5-4 to TRBJ2-7; TRBD1 is a possible D gene (5 bases). Germline lookup yields CDR1 SGHNT and CDR2 YYREEE (reference sequence). The V end was cut by 0 bases, the J end by 8 bases, with 12 bases between. The CDR3 is 13 amino acids. The CDR3 DNA reads TGTGCCAGCAGCTTGGGGCAGGGTTCGAAGCAGTACTTC. Protein: CASSLGQGSKQYF.

The chain links TRBV19 to TRBJ2-2, with D perhaps matching TRBD1 (5 bases). This CDR3 has 17 amino acids. Germline loops: CDR1 LNHDA, CDR2 SQIVND (reference sequence). V was shortened by 3 bases and J by 0 bases, with 14 bases between the two germline ends. In DNA, the CDR3 is TGTGCCAGTAGTATCATGGGGCGGCGGTCGAACACCGGGGAGCTGTTTTTT. Residues: CASSIMGRRSNTGELFF.

This clone has more than one count but fewer than ten. This sequence joins TRBV27 and TRBJ2-3; D may match TRBD1 or TRBD2 (6 bases each). Trimming shortened V by 7 bases and J by 5 bases, and 13 bases separated the two germline ends. Germline CDR1 MNHEY, CDR2 SMNVEV (reference sequence). CDR3 size: 13 residues. The CDR3 loop reads CASMAGGVDTQYF. CDR3 coding DNA: TGTGCCAGCATGGCCGGGGGCGTAGATACGCAGTATTTT.

The V gene is TRBV30, the J gene TRBJ1-2, with 9 bases fitting TRBD1. After removal of 0 bases from V and 4 bases from J, the junction contained 15 bases not matched to a gene. The CDR3 contains 18 residues. CDR1 is GTSNPN and CDR2 is SVGIG in the germline V gene (reference sequence). CDR3 sequence reads: CAWSVIGDRAEFFYGYTF. The CDR3 coding sequence is TGTGCCTGGAGTGTGATTGGGGACAGGGCCGAGTTCTTCTATGGCTACACCTTC.

This clone was observed once. The J gene is TRBJ1-2, the V gene TRBV2, with D hard to call. Germline V gene sequence: CDR1 SNHLY, CDR2 FYNNEI. The CDR3 is made up of 14 amino acids. Trimming removed 1 base at V and 3 bases at J, with 9 bases between. The CDR3 coding sequence is TGTGCCAGCAGTGAAGAAGGCGGGTACTATGGCTACACCTTC. Translating gives CASSEEGGYYGYTF.

The rearrangement joins TRBV11-2 to TRBJ2-5; 13 bases are shared with TRBD2. J gave up 5 bases and V 1 base, and 7 bases lay outside the gene matches. This CDR3 has 17 residues. Germline V lookup: CDR1 SGHAT, CDR2 FQNNGV. The CDR3 sequence: CASSLGSGLAGDETQYF. The CDR3 nucleotides are TGTGCCAGCAGCTTAGGGAGCGGACTAGCGGGGGATGAGACCCAGTACTTC.

The chain links TRBV10-3 to TRBJ1-6; possibly TRBD1 for D (6 bases). Looked up from germline, CDR1 is ENHRY and CDR2 is SYGVKD. Trimming left V 2 bases short and J 10 bases short, with 12 bases between. CDR3 length: 14 amino acids. CDR3 DNA sequence: TGTGCCATCAGTGAGACAGGGATGGAGTCACCCCTCCACTTT. Translated, it gives CAISETGMESPLHF.

The chain links TRBV9 to TRBJ2-1, with 7 nucleotides matching TRBD1. This CDR3 comprises 16 residues. CDR1 and CDR2 from the germline V gene are SGDLS and YYNGEE. Trimming at V came to 3 bases and at J to 3 bases, leaving 9 bases not matched to a gene. The CDR3 DNA sequence: TGTGCCAGCAGCGGATACAGGGGAGTTGACTACAATGAGCAGTTCTTC. Amino acid sequence: CASSGYRGVDYNEQFF.

This chain uses TRBV4-1 with TRBJ1-1; tentative D call: TRBD1 (5 bases). CDR1 MGHRA and CDR2 YSYEKL come from the germline V gene. V was trimmed by 0 bases and J by 4 bases, leaving 15 bases between them. This CDR3 has 16 amino acids. CDR3 coding DNA: TGCGCCAGCAGCCAAGATATTCAGGGAACCGGCACTGAAGCTTTCTTT. Its protein is CASSQDIQGTGTEAFF.

Here the CDR3 DNA reads TGCGCCAGCAGCTCCGGGACAGTGAACTATGGCTACACCTTC. Its protein product is CASSSGTVNYGYTF. V is TRBV5-1 and J is TRBJ1-2, with 7 bases that match TRBD1. The CDR3 has 14 amino acids. In germline, CDR1 is SGHRS, CDR2 YFSETQ. V dropped 3 bases and J dropped 2; count of bases not matched to a gene: 4.